The 8 T cell receptor beta chains reported below all come from one sample, sequenced in a study of T cells in pancreatic ductal adenocarcinoma. The selected patients with pancreatic ductal adenocarcinoma had surgery but no neoadjuvant therapy. Generated by immunoSEQ multiplex PCR, the TCRdb table keeps only in-frame clones and is missing some. The repertoire includes more than 85,000 clones, roughly 96% of them detected once, and roughly 3.1% sits in the top ten. Sequenced: PBMCs. The source of these receptors is a human donor with pancreatic ductal adenocarcinoma.

This chain joins TRBV6-1 and TRBJ2-7, with 7 positions matching TRBD1. The CDR3 has 15 residues. Trimming removed 3 bases from V and 5 bases from J; junction bases left unmatched: 10. The germline CDR1 and CDR2 sequences are MNHNS and SASEGT. The CDR3 DNA reads TGTGCCAGCAGTGAGGTCAGGGACAGCGGTGACGAGCAGTACTTC. Residues: CASSEVRDSGDEQYF.

This chain links TRBV5-1 with TRBJ2-3; D possibly corresponds to TRBD2 (6 bases). Germline values: CDR1 SGHRS, CDR2 YFSETQ. Trimming took 7 bases from V and 6 from J, leaving 24 bases between them. CDR3 size: 16 residues. CDR3 nucleotides: TGCGCCAGCCGATCCCTTGACGGAGAGGGAGGTGATACGCAGTATTTT. Translation gives CASRSLDGEGGDTQYF.

J is TRBJ2-7 and V is TRBV11-2; possibly TRBD2 for D (5 bases). V dropped 1 base and J dropped 5 bases, with 6 bases sitting between them. The CDR3 consists of 12 residues. Germline V gene lookup returns CDR1 SGHAT and CDR2 FQNNGV. CDR3 sequence reads: CASSLAGDEQYF. Here the CDR3 DNA reads TGTGCCAGCAGCTTAGCCGGGGACGAGCAGTACTTC.

V gene TRBV5-5 combines with J gene TRBJ1-2; D is perhaps TRBD1 (5 bases). Trimming stripped 0 bases from V and 3 bases from J, with 12 bases between. The CDR3 sequence is 15 residues long. Germline CDR1 and CDR2: SGHKS and YYEKEE (reference sequence). The CDR3 DNA sequence: TGTGCCAGCAGCTTGGGACCGACAGTTTACTATGGCTACACCTTC. As protein: CASSLGPTVYYGYTF.

The chain couples TRBV2 to TRBJ1-1; TRBD1 matches 8 bases. The CDR3 contains 13 residues. In germline, CDR1 is SNHLY, CDR2 FYNNEI. V was clipped by 8 bases and J by 3 bases; unmatched bases: 5. CDR3 residues: CASLGQVDTEAFF. CDR3 DNA: TGTGCCAGCCTGGGACAGGTCGACACTGAAGCTTTCTTT.

The chain joins TRBV7-3 to TRBJ2-1, with 9 nucleotides matching TRBD1. Unmatched junction bases numbered 6, after V lost 5 bases and J lost 4 bases. Germline V gene lookup returns CDR1 SGHTA and CDR2 FQGTGA. This CDR3 is 15 amino acids long. CDR3 DNA sequence: TGTGCCAGCAGCGCTCCCGGGACAGGGTACAATGAGCAGTTCTTC. Translation: CASSAPGTGYNEQFF.

The chain has TRBV5-1 and TRBJ2-5; perhaps TRBD1 as D (5 bases). The V gene lost 0 bases and the J gene lost 1 base, with 7 bases spanning the gap. There are 14 residues in the CDR3. Germline V gives CDR1 SGHRS, CDR2 YFSETQ. The CDR3, as DNA: TGCGCCAGCAGCTTGGACAGGACCCAAGAGACCCAGTACTTC. Residues: CASSLDRTQETQYF.

The V call is TRBV7-8, the J call TRBJ2-7; maybe TRBD2 (5 bases). The V and J ends lost 4 bases and 7 bases respectively, with 17 bases between them. The CDR3 runs to 14 residues. Germline V gene data show CDR1 as SGHVS and CDR2 as FQNEAQ. CDR3 DNA: TGTGCCAGCAGCTCCATGGCGGGCCTCTTTGAGCAGTACTTC. Its protein product is CASSSMAGLFEQYF.